This T cell receptor (beta chain) came from a study of regulatory dendritic cells for organ transplantation. Overall study findings and caveats: Between individuals, the alloreactive memory CD8+ T cell pool differed considerably.

CDR1 and CDR2 from the germline V gene are MNHNS and SASEGT. J was trimmed by 3 bases and V by 10 bases; bases with no gene match: 7. The CDR3 contains 13 residues. Some clones are missing from TCRdb's copy, which holds only in-frame ones; the method was immunoSEQ multiplex PCR. The table lists tens of thousands of clones, under 95% of them singletons. CD4+ or CD8+ T cells were sorted as naive CD45RA+ or memory CD45RO+. As for this clone: The target antigen is unknown.

The sequenced sample was naive CD8+ T cells from blood. Specified subset: CD45RA+ naive T cells. The chain is built from TRBV6-1 and TRBJ1-1; 8 nucleotides agree with TRBD1. This clonotype was sampled from a human donor in good health. Here the CDR3 reads CAIRIQGDTEAFF. DNA of the CDR3: TGTGCCATCCGGATACAGGGGGACACTGAAGCTTTCTTT.